These T cell receptor beta chains were read from a single sample in a study of T cells in Graves' hyperthyroidism and ophthalmopathy. TCRdb re-called the multiplex PCR reads with MiXCR, one entry per CDR3 protein. This sample yields hundreds of thousands of distinct CDR3 sequences, of which about a third are seen a single time; about a third belongs to the top ten. Specimen: blood. The source is a woman aged 40-49 years with Graves' hyperthyroidism. CDR3s leave out the opening cysteine and the closing phenylalanine or tryptophan. The D gene is left open where the match is weak. The size entry is marked missing in some rows and otherwise reads once, few, many or a size class.

clone size: NA; V gene: TRBV13; D gene: NA; J gene: TRBJ2-5; CDR3 protein: ASSTTGLKWETQY
clone size: NA; V gene: TRBV7-2; D gene: NA; J gene: TRBJ2-7; CDR3 protein: ASSQELDRFIYEQY
clone size: many; V gene: TRBV5-6; D gene: NA; J gene: TRBJ1-5; CDR3 protein: ASSLAGSSQPQH
clone size: few; V gene: TRBV12-3/TRBV12-4; D gene: TRBD1; J gene: TRBJ1-2; CDR3 protein: ASSYAGTENYGYT
clone size: NA; V gene: TRBV19; D gene: TRBD1; J gene: TRBJ1-2; CDR3 protein: ASLFQGANGYT
clone size: NA; V gene: TRBV7-6; D gene: NA; J gene: TRBJ2-1; CDR3 protein: ASSIAEGSYNEQF
clone size: NA; V gene: TRBV12-3/TRBV12-4; D gene: NA; J gene: TRBJ2-7; CDR3 protein: ASSYLFSGNYEQY
clone size: NA; V gene: TRBV10-3; D gene: NA; J gene: TRBJ2-2; CDR3 protein: ATSGPGHAGELF
clone size: NA; V gene: TRBV5-1; D gene: NA; J gene: TRBJ1-1; CDR3 protein: ANSLNPGYTEAF
clone size: once; V gene: TRBV7-2; D gene: TRBD2; J gene: TRBJ2-6; CDR3 protein: ASRPGLEGTGANVLT
clone size: few; V gene: TRBV7-3; D gene: TRBD1; J gene: TRBJ1-1; CDR3 protein: ASRQQGAGNTEAF
clone size: NA; V gene: TRBV6-6; D gene: NA; J gene: TRBJ2-7; CDR3 protein: ASSYSEGTASYEQY
clone size: NA; V gene: TRBV7-9; D gene: NA; J gene: TRBJ1-1; CDR3 protein: ASSSPQGGHTEAF
clone size: few; V gene: TRBV27; D gene: NA; J gene: TRBJ2-7; CDR3 protein: ASRRSRGTYEQY
clone size: NA; V gene: TRBV30; D gene: NA; J gene: TRBJ1-1; CDR3 protein: AWSVLGGNTEAF
clone size: NA; V gene: TRBV12-3/TRBV12-4; D gene: NA; J gene: TRBJ1-5; CDR3 protein: ASTLGRVNQPQN
clone size: NA; V gene: TRBV7-2; D gene: TRBD1; J gene: TRBJ2-7; CDR3 protein: ASSTNRDSRYEQY
clone size: many; V gene: TRBV29-1; D gene: NA; J gene: TRBJ1-5; CDR3 protein: SAQGSNQPQH
clone size: many; V gene: TRBV10-3; D gene: NA; J gene: TRBJ2-7; CDR3 protein: AVTPSRSSLTSEQY
clone size: NA; V gene: TRBV10-3; D gene: NA; J gene: TRBJ1-1; CDR3 protein: AISEAEAF
clone size: many; V gene: TRBV29-1; D gene: NA; J gene: TRBJ2-7; CDR3 protein: SVIWTALSYEQY
clone size: NA; V gene: TRBV7-2; D gene: TRBD1; J gene: TRBJ1-2; CDR3 protein: ASSLEDRGHGYT
clone size: NA; V gene: TRBV28; D gene: NA; J gene: TRBJ2-7; CDR3 protein: ASSLDSHEQY
clone size: many; V gene: TRBV12-3/TRBV12-4; D gene: NA; J gene: TRBJ1-2; CDR3 protein: ASSTKGFGYT
clone size: NA; V gene: TRBV7-9; D gene: NA; J gene: TRBJ2-7; CDR3 protein: ASRAAQGHEQY
clone size: NA; V gene: TRBV10-3; D gene: TRBD1; J gene: TRBJ1-2; CDR3 protein: AISDRDRGNYGYT